This T cell receptor (beta chain) was profiled in a study of blood T cell repertoires in COVID-19. The CDR3 has 14 residues. The junction had 3 bases not matched to a gene; V was cut back by 4 bases and J by 2 bases. CDR1 is MGHRA and CDR2 is YSYEKL in the germline V gene. The protocol was immunoSEQ multiplex PCR, while the TCRdb copy is restricted to in-frame clones and leaves out a portion. This sample has approximately 230,000 clones, with roughly 90% found just once. The chain links TRBV4-1 to TRBJ2-5, with 8 positions matching TRBD2. The receptor comes from a woman aged 25 to 39 with acute COVID-19. The specimen was PBMCs or T cells enriched from blood (not recorded which). The CDR3 is CASSPGLVQETQYF. The CDR3, as DNA: TGCGCCAGCAGCCCGGGACTAGTTCAAGAGACCCAGTACTTC.